This T cell receptor beta chain was sequenced during a study of blood T cell repertoires in COVID-19. The assay was immunoSEQ multiplex PCR, and TCRdb's table has in-frame clones only and misses some. Of over 150,000 clones in the sample, about 83% are singletons; the top ten hold roughly 1.9%. Germline V CDR1 and CDR2: SEHNR, FQNEAQ (reference sequence). The CDR3 covers 17 residues. V shed 5 bases and J shed 8 bases, with 25 bases lying between them. This receptor was taken from a woman older than 75 with acute or convalescent COVID-19. The chain combines TRBV7-9 with TRBJ2-1; a weak D match, TRBD2 (6 bases). Source material: peripheral blood. The chain's CDR3 is CASSRRIGLGGIDEQFF. The CDR3 nucleotides read TGTGCCAGCAGCCGACGGATAGGACTGGGCGGGATCGATGAGCAGTTCTTC.